The text below deals with one T cell receptor (beta chain). What it binds is unknown. Naive CD8+ T cells were CD45RO-CCR7+CD27+CD95-. The data originate from a study of CXCR3-negative and CXCR3-positive naive CD8 T cells. Regarding the study as a whole: Similarly elevated diversity marked both naive subsets, with memory CD8+ cells showing far lower diversity. CXCR3-negative naive cells had less hydrophobic TRB CDR3s than did CXCR3-positive naive cells.

The libraries of TRB cDNA were constructed through 5' RACE using UMI labels. Reprocessing the 5' RACE reads, TCRdb reports a single entry for every CDR3 protein and omits DNA. This sample's table reports 50,000 to 75,000 distinct CDR3 sequences. Germline assignment: CDR1 SGHTA and CDR2 FQGNSA. The CDR3 runs to 18 residues. Input material: naive CXCR3- CD8+ T cells from blood. Subset described: CD45RO-CCR7+CD27+CD95- naive CD8+ T cells lacking CXCR3 (TNR3-). The V call is TRBV7-2, the J call TRBJ2-7; TCRdb selects TRBD1, and the lack of DNA leaves this call unchecked. The clonotype was recovered from a human donor in good health. Some clones in this sample may be carry-over from other donors' samples. The CDR3 loop reads CASSLSRFGGIPSYEQYF.